This TCR beta chain was sequenced in a study of graft-versus-host responses after intestinal transplantation. CDR1 and CDR2 from the germline V gene are GTSNPN and SVGIG (reference sequence). This CDR3 comprises 14 residues. Deletions cut 0 bases from V and 1 base from J, with 6 bases between. Here immunoSEQ multiplex PCR was the method, and the copy in TCRdb shows in-frame clones only, minus some. Among fewer than 50,000 clones listed, roughly 84% were seen once. This clone has just one count. Its antigen is not known. Sequenced material: unstimulated CD4+ T cells sorted from spleen or lymph node cells, taken before transplant. The chain employs TRBV30 and TRBJ2-2; D is unresolved. This TCR was recovered from a human donor who was the organ donor for an intestinal transplant. The CDR3 region has the DNA TGTGCCTGGAGTGTTGGATGGAACACCGGGGAGCTGTTTTTT. Residues: CAWSVGWNTGELFF.